Sequencing of this T cell receptor beta chain was carried out in a study of OX40 agonist ivuxolimab in advanced cancers. Across the whole study: Patients undergoing dose escalation presented with hepatocellular carcinoma, melanoma, renal cell or head and neck cancer. Earlier anti-PD-1, anti-PD-L1 or anti-CTLA-4 therapy was permitted; 40% had received some. General study points: There were also nonresponders showing low normalized T-cell clonal expansion.

Assay used: immunoSEQ multiplex PCR; TCRdb lists only in-frame clones, some missing. The table has more than 30,000 clones, roughly three quarters seen once. To note about this clone: The antigen remains unidentified.

Autoimmune disease history or systemic immunosuppression led to patient exclusion. Here the sequenced sample was CD4+ or CD8+ T cells sorted from blood, taken in a trial of the OX40 agonist ivuxolimab. This sequence originates from an adult with an advanced solid tumor such as melanoma, head and neck, liver or kidney cancer.

CDR3 sequence: CASSEVTLIGNEQFF. In nucleotides, the CDR3 is TGTGCCAGCAGTGAAGTTACACTGATAGGGAATGAGCAGTTCTTC. This chain links TRBV25-1 with TRBJ2-1; D is unclear. Germline V gene lookup returns CDR1 MGHDK and CDR2 SYGVNS. The CDR3 has 15 amino acids. Trimming removed 2 bases at V and 7 bases at J, with 15 bases between.